Each of the 9 T cell receptor beta chains below was sequenced from the same sample in a study of blood T cell repertoires in COVID-19. Sequenced by immunoSEQ multiplex PCR; TCRdb stores in-frame clones only, minus some. The profile shows some 95,000 clones, about 80% of them singletons. Input material: peripheral blood. These receptors came from a man aged 70 or older with acute or convalescent COVID-19.

The chain employs TRBV4-3 and TRBJ1-2; 7 positions match TRBD1. This CDR3 is built from 15 residues. Germline V lookup: CDR1 LGHNA, CDR2 YSLEER. The V segment lost 0 bases and the J segment 4 bases; nucleotides outside the gene matches: 5. The CDR3 loop is CASSQDSQGGYGYTF. CDR3 DNA: TGCGCCAGCAGCCAAGATAGCCAGGGGGGCTATGGCTACACCTTC.

The chain uses TRBV2 and TRBJ2-7; 8 nucleotides align to TRBD1. Unmatched junction bases numbered 10, after V lost 4 bases and J lost 5 bases. There are 15 residues in the CDR3. Germline V gives CDR1 SNHLY, CDR2 FYNNEI. CDR3: CASSAGTGRLDEQYF. The CDR3 DNA follows: TGTGCCAGCAGTGCCGGGACAGGTAGGCTGGACGAGCAGTACTTC.

This chain joins TRBV5-1 and TRBJ2-7, with 11 bases matching TRBD1. V gave up 2 bases and J gave up 5 bases; unmatched junction bases: 6. The germline gives CDR1 SGHRS, CDR2 YFSETQ. CDR3 length: 15 amino acids. In nucleotides, the CDR3 is TGCGCCAGCAGCTTTGGACAGGGGGCGAACCACGAGCAGTACTTC. Translation: CASSFGQGANHEQYF.

The chain employs TRBV5-1 and TRBJ2-3; the D gene is possibly TRBD1 (6 bases). Trimming stripped 0 bases from V and 13 bases from J, with 18 bases between. The germline V gene encodes CDR1 SGHRS and CDR2 YFSETQ. CDR3 length equals 14 residues. DNA of the CDR3: TGCGCCAGCAGCTTGGATACAGGGAACCTACAGGAGTATTTT. Encoded protein: CASSLDTGNLQEYF.

The chain uses TRBV10-3 and TRBJ1-1; 9 bases line up with TRBD1. Looked up from germline, CDR1 is ENHRY and CDR2 is SYGVKD. The V gene end was trimmed by 2 bases and the J gene end by 5 bases; junction bases not matched to a gene: 3. This CDR3 is built from 14 residues. The CDR3 nucleotides are TGTGCCATCAGTGAGGGGACAGGGAGGACTGAAGCTTTCTTT. Translated: CAISEGTGRTEAFF.

The genes are TRBV7-9 and TRBJ2-7; 7 positions match TRBD1. The V and J ends lost 5 bases and 3 bases, in that order; junction bases with no gene match: 7. Per the germline V gene, CDR1 is SEHNR and CDR2 is FQNEAQ (reference sequence). CDR3 length: 14 residues. In DNA, the CDR3 is TGTGCCAGCAGCCAAGGGTCAGGGGGCTACGAGCAGTACTTC. It specifies CASSQGSGGYEQYF.

V is TRBV5-4 and J is TRBJ1-4; 10 bases agree with TRBD1. The germline V gene has CDR1 SGHNT and CDR2 YYREEE (reference sequence). Losses at the gene ends were 4 bases for V and 4 bases for J; bases not matched to a gene: 7. The CDR3 is 16 amino acids. The DNA for the CDR3 is TGTGCCAGCAGCAGGGGACAGGGGTCCCTTAATGAAAAACTGTTTTTT. Translating gives CASSRGQGSLNEKLFF.

The V call is TRBV3-1 (or the pseudogene TRBV3-2), the J call TRBJ2-7; the match to TRBD1 covers 8 bases. This CDR3 is 21 amino acids long. The germline CDR1 and CDR2 sequences are LGHDT and YNNKEL (reference sequence). With 1 base clipped from V and 6 bases from J, the junction kept 26 bases outside the gene matches. The CDR3 protein is CASSQGTGPWGFKKGDLEQYF. CDR3 nucleotides: TGTGCCAGCAGCCAAGGGACAGGGCCTTGGGGTTTTAAAAAGGGGGATCTCGAGCAGTACTTC.

V is TRBV27 and J is TRBJ2-7, with D unclear. Trimming left V 3 bases short and J 1 base short, with 7 bases between. The germline gives CDR1 MNHEY, CDR2 SMNVEV (reference sequence). The CDR3 spans 13 residues. CDR3 amino acids: CASSFADSYEQYF. The CDR3 nucleotides read TGTGCCAGCAGTTTTGCGGATTCCTACGAGCAGTACTTC.